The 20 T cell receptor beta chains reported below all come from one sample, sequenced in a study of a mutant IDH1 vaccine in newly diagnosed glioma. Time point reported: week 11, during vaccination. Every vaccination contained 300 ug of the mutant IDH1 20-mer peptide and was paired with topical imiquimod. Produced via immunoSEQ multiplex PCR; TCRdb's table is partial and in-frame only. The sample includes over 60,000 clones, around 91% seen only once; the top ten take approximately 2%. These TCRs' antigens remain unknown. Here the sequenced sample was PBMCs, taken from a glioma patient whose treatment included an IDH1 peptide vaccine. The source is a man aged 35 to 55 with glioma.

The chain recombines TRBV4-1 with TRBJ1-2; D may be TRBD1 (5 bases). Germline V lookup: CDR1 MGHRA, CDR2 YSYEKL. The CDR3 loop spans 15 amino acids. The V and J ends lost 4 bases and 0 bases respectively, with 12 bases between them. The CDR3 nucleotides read TGCGCCAGCAGCCCAGGATCGGGGGCTAACTATGGCTACACCTTC. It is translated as CASSPGSGANYGYTF.

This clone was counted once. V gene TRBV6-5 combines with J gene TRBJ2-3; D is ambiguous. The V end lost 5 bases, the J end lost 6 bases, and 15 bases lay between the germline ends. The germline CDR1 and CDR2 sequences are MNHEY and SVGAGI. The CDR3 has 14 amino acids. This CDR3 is CASSRRSEEDTQYF. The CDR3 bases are TGTGCCAGCAGTCGGCGGTCCGAGGAGGATACGCAGTATTTT.

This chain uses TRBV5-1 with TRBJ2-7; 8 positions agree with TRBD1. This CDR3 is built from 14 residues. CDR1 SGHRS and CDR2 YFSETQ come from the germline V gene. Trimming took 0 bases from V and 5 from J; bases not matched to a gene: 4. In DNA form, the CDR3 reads TGCGCCAGCAGCTTGGGACAGGGGCAGAACGAGCAGTACTTC. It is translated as CASSLGQGQNEQYF.

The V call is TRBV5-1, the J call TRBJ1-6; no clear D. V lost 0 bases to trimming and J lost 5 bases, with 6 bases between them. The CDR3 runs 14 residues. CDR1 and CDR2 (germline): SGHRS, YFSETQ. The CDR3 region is CASSLDSNNSPLHF. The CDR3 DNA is TGCGCCAGCAGCTTGGACAGTAATAATTCACCCCTCCACTTT.

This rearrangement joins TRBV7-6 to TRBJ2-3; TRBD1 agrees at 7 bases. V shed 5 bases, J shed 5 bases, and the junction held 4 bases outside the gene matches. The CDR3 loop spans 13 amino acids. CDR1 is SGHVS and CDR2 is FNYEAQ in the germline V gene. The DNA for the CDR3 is TGTGCCAGCAGCCAGGACAGGAGAGATACGCAGTATTTT. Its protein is CASSQDRRDTQYF.

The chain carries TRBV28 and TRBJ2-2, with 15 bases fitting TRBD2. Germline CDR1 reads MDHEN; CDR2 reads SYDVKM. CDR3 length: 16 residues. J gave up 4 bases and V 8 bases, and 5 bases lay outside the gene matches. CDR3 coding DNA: TGTGCCAGCGAGGGACTAGCGGGAGGCGGCACCGGGGAGCTGTTTTTT. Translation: CASEGLAGGGTGELFF.

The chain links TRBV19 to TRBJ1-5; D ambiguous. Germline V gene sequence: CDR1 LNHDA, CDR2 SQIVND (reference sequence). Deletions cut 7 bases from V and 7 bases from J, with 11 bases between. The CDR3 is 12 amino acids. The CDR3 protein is CASNDRRQPQHF. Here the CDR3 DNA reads TGTGCCAGTAATGACCGGAGACAGCCCCAGCATTTT.

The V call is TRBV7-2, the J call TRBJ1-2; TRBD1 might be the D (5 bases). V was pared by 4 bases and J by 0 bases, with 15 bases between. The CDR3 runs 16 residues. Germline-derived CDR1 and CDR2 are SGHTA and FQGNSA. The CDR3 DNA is TGTGCCAGCAGCTCAGGAGTCGGGGCTACTAACTATGGCTACACCTTC. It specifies CASSSGVGATNYGYTF.

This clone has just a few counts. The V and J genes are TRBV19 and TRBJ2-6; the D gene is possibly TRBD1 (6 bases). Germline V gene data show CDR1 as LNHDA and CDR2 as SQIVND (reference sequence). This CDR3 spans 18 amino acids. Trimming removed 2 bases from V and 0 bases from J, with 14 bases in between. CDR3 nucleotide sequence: TGTGCCAGTAGTATAAGGCCAGGGGTGGGCTCTGGGGCCAACGTCCTGACTTTC. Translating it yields CASSIRPGVGSGANVLTF.

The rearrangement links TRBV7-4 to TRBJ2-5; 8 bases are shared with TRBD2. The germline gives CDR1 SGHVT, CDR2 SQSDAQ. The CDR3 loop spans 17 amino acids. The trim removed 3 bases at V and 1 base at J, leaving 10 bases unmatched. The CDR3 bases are TGTGCCAGCAGCTTCCGGGAGGTAGCGGGGACCCAAGAGACCCAGTACTTC. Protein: CASSFREVAGTQETQYF.

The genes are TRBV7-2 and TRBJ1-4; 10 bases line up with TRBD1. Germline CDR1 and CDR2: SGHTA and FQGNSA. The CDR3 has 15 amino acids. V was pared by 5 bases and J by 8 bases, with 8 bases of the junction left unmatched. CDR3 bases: TGTGCCAGCAGCCCAAGGACAGGGGGTGGGGAAAAACTGTTTTTT. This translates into CASSPRTGGGEKLFF.

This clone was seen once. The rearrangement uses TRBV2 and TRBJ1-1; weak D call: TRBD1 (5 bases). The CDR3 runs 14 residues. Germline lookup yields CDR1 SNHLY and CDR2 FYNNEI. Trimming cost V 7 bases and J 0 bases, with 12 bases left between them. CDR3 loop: CASTTGRMNTEAFF. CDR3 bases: TGTGCCAGCACCACGGGACGGATGAACACTGAAGCTTTCTTT.

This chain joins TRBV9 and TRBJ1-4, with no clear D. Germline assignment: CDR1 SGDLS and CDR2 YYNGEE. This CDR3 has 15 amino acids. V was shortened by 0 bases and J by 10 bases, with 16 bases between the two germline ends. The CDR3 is CASSVDLAGAGKLFF. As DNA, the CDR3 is TGTGCCAGCAGCGTAGACTTGGCAGGCGCTGGAAAACTGTTTTTT.

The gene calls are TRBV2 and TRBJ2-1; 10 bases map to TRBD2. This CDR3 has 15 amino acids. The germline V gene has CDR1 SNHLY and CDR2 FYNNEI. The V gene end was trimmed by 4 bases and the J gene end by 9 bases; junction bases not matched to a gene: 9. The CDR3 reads CASSGSSGRASEQFF. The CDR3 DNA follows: TGTGCCAGCAGTGGATCAAGCGGGAGGGCCAGTGAGCAGTTCTTC.

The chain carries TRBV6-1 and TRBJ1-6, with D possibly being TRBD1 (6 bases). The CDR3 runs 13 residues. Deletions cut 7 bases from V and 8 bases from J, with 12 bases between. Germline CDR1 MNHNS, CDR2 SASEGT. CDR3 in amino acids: CASKQGRDSPLHF. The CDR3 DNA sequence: TGTGCCAGCAAACAGGGTCGGGATTCACCCCTCCACTTT.

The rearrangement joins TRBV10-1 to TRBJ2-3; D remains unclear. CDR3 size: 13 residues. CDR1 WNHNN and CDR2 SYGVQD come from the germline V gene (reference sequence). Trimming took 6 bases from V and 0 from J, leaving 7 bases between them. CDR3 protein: CASSQRSTDTQYF. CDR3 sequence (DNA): TGCGCCAGCAGCCAAAGGAGCACAGATACGCAGTATTTT.

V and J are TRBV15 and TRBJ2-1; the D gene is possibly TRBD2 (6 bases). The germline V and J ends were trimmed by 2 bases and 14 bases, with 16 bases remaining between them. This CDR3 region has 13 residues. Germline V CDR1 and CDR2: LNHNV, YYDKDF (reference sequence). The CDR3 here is CATSRQRLVEKFF. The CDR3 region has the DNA TGTGCCACCAGCAGACAGAGACTAGTAGAGAAGTTCTTC.

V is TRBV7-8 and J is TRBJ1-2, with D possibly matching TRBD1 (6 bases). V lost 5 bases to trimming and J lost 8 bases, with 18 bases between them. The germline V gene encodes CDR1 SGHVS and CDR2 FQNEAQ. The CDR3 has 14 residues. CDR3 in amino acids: CASSRGRGAEGYTF. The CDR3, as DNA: TGTGCCAGCAGCCGAGGGAGGGGGGCAGAGGGCTACACCTTC.

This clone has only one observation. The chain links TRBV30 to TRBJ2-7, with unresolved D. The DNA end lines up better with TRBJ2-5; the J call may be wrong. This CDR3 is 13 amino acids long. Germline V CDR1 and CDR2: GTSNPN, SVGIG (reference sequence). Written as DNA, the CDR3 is TGTGCCTGGACCAAAAGATGGGAAGAGACCCAGTACTTC. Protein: CAWTKRWEETQYF.

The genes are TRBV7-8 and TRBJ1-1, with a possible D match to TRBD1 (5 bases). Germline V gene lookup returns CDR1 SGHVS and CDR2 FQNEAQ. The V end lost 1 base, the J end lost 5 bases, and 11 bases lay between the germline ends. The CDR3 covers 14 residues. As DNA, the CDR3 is TGTGCCAGCAGCTTAGGATATGGGGGTACTGAAGCTTTCTTT. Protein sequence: CASSLGYGGTEAFF.